This T cell receptor beta chain was observed in a study of identical twins' blood T cells. Study results and limitations: Environmental influences on twin similarity could not be excluded. Even for out-of-frame TCRbeta, twins reportedly shared V gene usage much more than unrelated donors.

This clonotype came up a few times. The antigen is not known. TCR cDNA libraries were made from RNA using a previously described, modified protocol. Original handling: Clonotypes per individual ranged from about 85,000 to nearly 500,000. TCRdb reanalysed the 5' RACE reads using MiXCR and keeps one entry per CDR3 protein. TCRdb, rather than the study authors, made the V and J calls. Of 350,000 to 400,000 distinct CDR3 sequences listed, approximately 30% were seen once; the top ten hold about 6.1%. The sample taken for sequencing was PBMCs. The receptor was isolated from a woman between 18 and 49 years old in good health.

CDR3 bases: TGCAGTGCTCCGAGCTCGGGAGGGCCATCAGATACGCAGTATTTT. Translation gives CSAPSSGGPSDTQYF. The rearrangement joins TRBV20-1 to TRBJ2-3, with 8 bases identical to TRBD2. CDR1 is DFQATT and CDR2 is SNEGSKA in the germline V gene (reference sequence). This CDR3 contains 15 residues. The V segment lost 5 bases and the J segment 4 bases; nucleotides outside the gene matches: 11.